This TCR beta chain was identified in a study of T cells in Graves' hyperthyroidism and ophthalmopathy. The germline V gene has CDR1 SEHNR and CDR2 FQNEAQ (reference sequence). V trimming: 5 bases; J trimming: 3 bases; junction bases outside the gene matches: 4. There are 14 residues in the CDR3. Amplification of TCR beta CDR3 regions was performed using RNA transcripts as template. Researchers ran a first-round RT-PCR on the TCR CDR3 using the HTBI primer set. TCRdb called the multiplex PCR reads again in MiXCR, with one record for every CDR3 protein. The sample has tens of thousands of distinct CDR3 sequences; 45% to 65% are singletons.

The sample comprised peripheral blood or thyroid tissue (not recorded which). The clonotype comes from a man between 18 and 29 years old with Graves' hyperthyroidism. The chain combines TRBV7-9 with TRBJ1-1, with 9 bases lining up with TRBD1. CDR3 in amino acids: CASSNTGGDTEAFF. The DNA for the CDR3 is TGTGCCAGCAGCAACACAGGGGGCGACACTGAAGCTTTCTTT.